These 9 T cell receptor beta chains originate from one sample sequenced in a study of T-cell memory formation after mild COVID-19. TCRdb fed the 5' RACE reads into MiXCR, producing one record per CDR3 protein. The sample lists approximately 560,000 distinct CDR3 sequences; roughly 17% were seen once. The specimen sequenced was PBMCs or a T cell subset sorted from them (not recorded which). The receptor set was obtained from an adult woman who had mild COVID-19 (a few samples of this study predate the infection). Cell type and time point are not known.

This clonotype has more than one count but fewer than ten. The CDR3 nucleotides are TGTGCCACCAGTGTCACCGGGGCCCCGGGCCATTGGAATGAGCAGTTCTTC. Protein: CATSVTGAPGHWNEQFF. V usage is TRBV24-1 and J usage is TRBJ2-1; either TRBD1 or TRBD2 may fit D (5 bases each). Trimming took off 5 bases at V and 7 bases at J, with 23 bases between the two ends. The germline CDR1 and CDR2 sequences are KGHDR and SFDVKD. This CDR3 has 17 residues.

A few counts support this clonotype. The rearrangement links TRBV7-9 to TRBJ2-1; D remains unclear. The germline V and J ends were trimmed by 5 bases and 8 bases, with 10 bases remaining between them. The CDR3 contains 12 residues. Germline V gene sequence: CDR1 SEHNR, CDR2 FQNEAQ (reference sequence). CDR3 DNA sequence: TGTGCCAGCAGCCAATTGTACGATGAGCAGTTCTTC. It translates to CASSQLYDEQFF.

DNA of the CDR3: TGCGCCAGCAGCTTGGGACTTGCCGAGGCGGGCTACTCCTACAATGAGCAGTTCTTC. It yields the protein CASSLGLAEAGYSYNEQFF. V gene TRBV5-1 combines with J gene TRBJ2-1; D might be TRBD2 (5 bases). Germline CDR1 and CDR2: SGHRS and YFSETQ. The CDR3 runs 19 residues. V was clipped by 0 bases and J by 0 bases, with 19 bases between them.

There are a few counts of this clonotype. The chain has TRBV23-1 and TRBJ1-1; no clear D gene. TRBV23-1 is sorted into the ORF group, with uncertain function. Between the trimmed V and J ends, which lost 3 bases and 3 bases, there was a span of 11 bases. This CDR3 has 14 residues. DNA for the CDR3: TGCGCCAGCAGTCATCGTACCGGGGACACTGAAGCTTTCTTT. It encodes CASSHRTGDTEAFF.

This clonotype was seen at least ten times. This chain uses TRBV12-3 or TRBV12-4 with TRBJ2-7; the D is unclear. CDR3 length: 13 residues. Trimming removed 1 base at V and 2 bases at J, with 6 bases between. The CDR3 nucleotides read TGTGCCAGCAGTTTAGGCGGTCCCTACGAGCAGTACTTC. Translating gives CASSLGGPYEQYF.

This sequence joins TRBV20-1 and TRBJ2-1; TRBD2 is a possible D gene (6 bases). V shed 5 bases and J shed 0 bases, with 14 bases lying between them. Germline-derived CDR1 and CDR2 are DFQATT and SNEGSKA (reference sequence). The length of the CDR3 is 15 residues. The CDR3 DNA is TGCAGTGCTCCTCCCGGAGGGAGCTCCTACAATGAGCAGTTCTTC. This sequence encodes CSAPPGGSSYNEQFF.

The gene calls are TRBV3-1 and TRBJ1-4; D not certain. Per germline, CDR1 LGHDT and CDR2 YNNKEL (reference sequence). The length of the CDR3 is 15 residues. Trimming removed 0 bases at V and 4 bases at J, with 9 bases between. This CDR3 is CASSQDPGFNEKLFF. The CDR3 DNA is TGTGCCAGCAGCCAAGATCCCGGGTTTAATGAAAAACTGTTTTTT.

This clonotype was seen only a few times. The rearrangement joins TRBV28 to TRBJ1-1; unclear D gene. The germline V and J ends were trimmed by 4 bases and 8 bases, with 8 bases remaining between them. Germline V CDR1 and CDR2: MDHEN, SYDVKM. The CDR3 consists of 11 residues. The DNA for the CDR3 is TGTGCCAGCAGTTCAGCTATCGAAGCTTTCTTT. It yields the protein CASSSAIEAFF.

The V call is TRBV12-3 or TRBV12-4, the J call TRBJ1-2, with no clear D. The germline V and J ends were trimmed by 4 bases and 1 base, with 7 bases remaining between them. The CDR3 has 13 residues. The CDR3 DNA follows: TGTGCCAGCAGTTGGACGGATAACTATGGCTACACCTTC. Its translation: CASSWTDNYGYTF.